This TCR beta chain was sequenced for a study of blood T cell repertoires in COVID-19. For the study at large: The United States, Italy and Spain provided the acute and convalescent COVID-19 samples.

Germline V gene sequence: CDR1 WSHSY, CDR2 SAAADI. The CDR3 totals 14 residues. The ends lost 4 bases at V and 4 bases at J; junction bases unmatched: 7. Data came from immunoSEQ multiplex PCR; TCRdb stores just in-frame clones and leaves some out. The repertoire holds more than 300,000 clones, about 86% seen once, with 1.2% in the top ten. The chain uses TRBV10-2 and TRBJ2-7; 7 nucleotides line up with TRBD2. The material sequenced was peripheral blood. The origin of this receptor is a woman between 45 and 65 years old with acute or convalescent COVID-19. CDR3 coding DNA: TGCGCCAGCAGTGGGTCGGGGAGGGGATACGAGCAGTACGTC. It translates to CASSGSGRGYEQYV.